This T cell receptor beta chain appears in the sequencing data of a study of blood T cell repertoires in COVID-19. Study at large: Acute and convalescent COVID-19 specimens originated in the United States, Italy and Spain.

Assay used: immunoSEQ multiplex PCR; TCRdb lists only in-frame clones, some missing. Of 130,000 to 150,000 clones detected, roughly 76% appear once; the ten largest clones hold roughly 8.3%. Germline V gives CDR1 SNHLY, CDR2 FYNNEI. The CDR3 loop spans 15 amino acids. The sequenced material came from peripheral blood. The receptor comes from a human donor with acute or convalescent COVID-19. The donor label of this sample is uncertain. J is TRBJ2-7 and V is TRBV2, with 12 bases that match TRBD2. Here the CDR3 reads CASCDRTSGAYEQYV. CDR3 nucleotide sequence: TGTGCCAGCTGTGACCGGACTAGCGGGGCCTACGAGCAGTACGTC.